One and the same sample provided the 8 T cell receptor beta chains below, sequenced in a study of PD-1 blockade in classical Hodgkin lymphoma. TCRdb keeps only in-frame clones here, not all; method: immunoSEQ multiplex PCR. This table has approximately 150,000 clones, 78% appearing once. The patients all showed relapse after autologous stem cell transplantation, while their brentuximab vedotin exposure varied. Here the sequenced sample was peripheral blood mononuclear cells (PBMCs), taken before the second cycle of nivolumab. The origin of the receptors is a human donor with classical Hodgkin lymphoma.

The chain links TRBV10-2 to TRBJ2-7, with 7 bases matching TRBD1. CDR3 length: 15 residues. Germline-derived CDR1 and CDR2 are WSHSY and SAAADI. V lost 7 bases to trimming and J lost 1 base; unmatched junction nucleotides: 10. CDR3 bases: TGCGCCAGCACCCGAGGGACAGCAATTTCCTACGAGCAGTACTTC. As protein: CASTRGTAISYEQYF.

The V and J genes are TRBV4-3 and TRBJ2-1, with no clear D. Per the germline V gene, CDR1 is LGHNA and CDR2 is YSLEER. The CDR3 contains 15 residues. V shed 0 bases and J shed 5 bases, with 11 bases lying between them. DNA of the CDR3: TGCGCCAGCAGCCAAGATGTTGTGGCTGACAATGAGCAGTTCTTC. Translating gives CASSQDVVADNEQFF.

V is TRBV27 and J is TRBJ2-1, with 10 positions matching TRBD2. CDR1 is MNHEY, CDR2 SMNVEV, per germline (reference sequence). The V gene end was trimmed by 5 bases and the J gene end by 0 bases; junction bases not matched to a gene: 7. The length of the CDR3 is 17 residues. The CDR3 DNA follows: TGTGCCAGCAGTCAGCGGGAGGGGTACGGCTCCTACAATGAGCAGTTCTTC. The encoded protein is CASSQREGYGSYNEQFF.

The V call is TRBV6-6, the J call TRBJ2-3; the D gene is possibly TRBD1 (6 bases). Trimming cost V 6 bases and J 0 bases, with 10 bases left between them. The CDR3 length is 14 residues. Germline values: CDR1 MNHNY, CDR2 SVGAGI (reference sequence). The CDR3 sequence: CASRDSPSTDTQYF. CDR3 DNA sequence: TGTGCCAGCAGGGACAGCCCTAGCACAGATACGCAGTATTTT.

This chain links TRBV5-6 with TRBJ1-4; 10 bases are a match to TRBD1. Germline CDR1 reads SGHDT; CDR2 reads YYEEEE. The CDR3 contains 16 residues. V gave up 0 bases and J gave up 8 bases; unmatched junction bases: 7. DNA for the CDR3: TGTGCCAGCAGCTTGGCATACCGGGACAGGGGCGAAAAACTGTTTTTT. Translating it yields CASSLAYRDRGEKLFF.

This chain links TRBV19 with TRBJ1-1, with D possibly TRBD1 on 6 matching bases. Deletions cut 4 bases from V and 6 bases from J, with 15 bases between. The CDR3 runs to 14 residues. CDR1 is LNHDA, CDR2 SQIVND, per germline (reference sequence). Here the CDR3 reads CASSKQGLGAEAFF. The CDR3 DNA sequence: TGTGCCAGTAGTAAACAGGGTTTGGGGGCTGAAGCTTTCTTT.

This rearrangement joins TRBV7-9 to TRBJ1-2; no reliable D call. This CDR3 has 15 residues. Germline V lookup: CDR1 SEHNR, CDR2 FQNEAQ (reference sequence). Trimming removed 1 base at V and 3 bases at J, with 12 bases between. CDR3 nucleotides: TGTGCCAGCAGCTTAGGCTGGGAAAAGCACTATGGCTACACCTTC. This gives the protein CASSLGWEKHYGYTF.

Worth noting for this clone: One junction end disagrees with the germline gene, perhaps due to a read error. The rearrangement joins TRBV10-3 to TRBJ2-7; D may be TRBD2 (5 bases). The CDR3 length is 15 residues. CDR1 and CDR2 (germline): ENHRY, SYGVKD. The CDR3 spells CASSYSIAGTYEQYF. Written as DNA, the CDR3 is TGTGCCAGCAGTTACTCGATTGCGGGCACGTACGAGCAGTACTTC.